These 12 T cell receptor beta chains came from one sample sequenced in a study of T cells after yellow fever vaccination (dated by TCRdb to between 2018 and 2020). This specimen's treatment or condition label, per the study, means: live attenuated yellow fever vaccine strain. Library creation used 5' RACE. Sequencing instrument: Illumina HiSeq 2500. Using fastp at Q25 and MiXCR, TCRdb reprocessed the public reads and kept productive beta chains. Under each unique CDR3 protein, matching rows form one entry showing the most common genes and DNA. Counted in this sample were 150,000 or so distinct CDR3 sequences; 6.6% of them appeared once. The ten biggest clones cover 0.5% to 0.65% of the sample. The specimen comprised CD4+ T cells sorted from PBMCs, sampled 10 days after the yellow fever booster vaccination. These receptors were collected from a man in his thirties or forties who received the YFV17D yellow fever vaccine.

This clonotype was observed many times. The chain recombines TRBV5-1 with TRBJ2-1; 7 nucleotides match TRBD2. The V gene end was trimmed by 0 bases and the J gene end by 7 bases; junction bases not matched to a gene: 10. Germline CDR1 reads SGHRS; CDR2 reads YFSETQ. The CDR3 spans 16 residues. The CDR3 loop reads CASSLASGGSYNEQFF. CDR3 coding DNA: TGCGCCAGCAGCTTGGCCTCGGGCGGGAGTTATAATGAGCAGTTCTTC.

This clonotype was seen a few times. This chain links TRBV4-3 with TRBJ2-2, with D perhaps given as TRBD1 or TRBD2 (5 bases each). CDR3 length equals 16 residues. Germline CDR1 is LGHNA and CDR2 is YSLEER. Trimming cost V 2 bases and J 6 bases, with 16 bases left between them. For the CDR3, the DNA is TGCGCCAGCAGCCAACCCCCTCCCGGGGCCGCCGGGGAGCTGTTTTTT. This codes for CASSQPPPGAAGELFF.

Many counts were recorded for this clonotype. This chain links TRBV24-1 with TRBJ2-3; TRBD2 matches at 9 bases. The germline V gene encodes CDR1 KGHDR and CDR2 SFDVKD. CDR3 length: 16 residues. J lost 2 bases, V lost 2 bases, and 4 bases had no gene match. CDR3 nucleotides: TGTGCCACCAGTGATTCGGCTAGCGGGAACACAGATACGCAGTATTTT. Protein sequence: CATSDSASGNTDTQYF.

The chain recombines TRBV15 with TRBJ2-7; D is uncertain. Trimming shortened V by 3 bases and J by 1 base, and 13 bases separated the two germline ends. This CDR3 is 15 amino acids long. The V gene's germline CDR1 is LNHNV and CDR2 YYDKDF (reference sequence). In nucleotides, the CDR3 is TGTGCCACCAGCAGTTACCGCGGAGCTTCCTACGAGCAGTACTTC. It yields the protein CATSSYRGASYEQYF.

Note on this clonotype: Just one base apart from a much larger clone, this may be a read error. V is TRBV29-1 and J is TRBJ1-4; 7 nucleotides align to TRBD1. V lost 6 bases and J lost 3; bases outside the gene matches: 4. Germline-derived CDR1 and CDR2 are SQVTM and ANQGSEA. The CDR3 runs 13 residues. This CDR3 reads CSVGQTANEKLFF. The CDR3 nucleotides read TGCAGCGTGGGACAGACAGCTAATGAAAAACTGTTTTTT.

The CDR3 loop is CASSLGGSPTDTQYF. The CDR3, as DNA: TGCGCCAGCAGCTTGGGCGGGTCCCCCACAGATACGCAGTATTTT. V is TRBV5-1 and J is TRBJ2-3; possible D gene TRBD2, 5 bases. V lost 0 bases, J lost 2 bases, and 10 bases lay in between. This CDR3 has 15 residues. Germline values: CDR1 SGHRS, CDR2 YFSETQ. The full variable domain, completed using reference TRBV5-1 and TRBJ2-3, is KAGVTQTPRYLIKTRGQQVTLSCSPISGHRSVSWYQQTPGQGLQFLFEYFSETQRNKGNFPGRFSGRQFSNSRSEMNVSTLELGDSALYLCASSLGGSPTDTQYFGPGTRLTVL.

This clonotype was seen at least ten times. The V call is TRBV27, the J call TRBJ2-7, with TRBD1 identical over 7 bases. CDR1 and CDR2 (germline): MNHEY, SMNVEV (reference sequence). This CDR3 contains 14 residues. Trimming cost V 10 bases and J 5 bases; bases outside gene matches: 14. DNA for the CDR3: TGTGCCACCCGGAGTATAGGGGGCGGCGACGAGCAGTACTTC. This sequence encodes CATRSIGGGDEQYF.

At least ten counts were recorded for this clonotype. V gene TRBV6-8 combines with J gene TRBJ2-3, with D tentatively TRBD1 or TRBD2 (5 bases each). Germline-derived CDR1 and CDR2 are MNHGY and SAAAGT. This CDR3 spans 18 amino acids. The V and J ends lost 7 bases and 4 bases respectively, with 27 bases between them. Here the CDR3 DNA reads TGTGCCAGCAAACCGTGGGGGAGTGGGACCTTGGTTGCAGATACGCAGTATTTT. Its protein is CASKPWGSGTLVADTQYF.

There are a few counts of this clonotype. The chain has TRBV3-1 and TRBJ1-2; TRBD1 is a possible D gene (6 bases). Germline V CDR1 and CDR2: LGHDT, YNNKEL (reference sequence). Trimming took off 1 base at V and 8 bases at J, with 14 bases between the two ends. The CDR3 extends over 14 amino acids. CDR3 residues: CASSQVPQGGGYTF. DNA of the CDR3: TGTGCCAGCAGCCAAGTCCCACAGGGTGGAGGCTACACCTTC. The complete variable domain, with remaining parts taken from reference TRBV3-1 and TRBJ1-2, reads DTAVSQTPKYLVTQMGNDKSIKCEQNLGHDTMYWYKQDSKKFLKIMFSYNNKELIINETVPNRFSPKSPDKAHLNLHINSLELGDSAVYFCASSQVPQGGGYTFGSGTRLTVV.

There are many counts of this clonotype. This chain links TRBV11-3 with TRBJ2-2, with TRBD2 matching 7 bases. The V gene end was trimmed by 5 bases and the J gene end by 0 bases; junction bases not matched to a gene: 6. Germline V lookup: CDR1 SGHNT, CDR2 YENEEA. This CDR3 has 16 residues. The CDR3 DNA sequence: TGTGCCAGCAGCAGGCAAAGCGGGGCGAACACCGGGGAGCTGTTTTTT. The encoded protein is CASSRQSGANTGELFF.

This clonotype has ten or more counts. The chain links TRBV29-1 to TRBJ2-3, with TRBD2 identical over 7 bases. The CDR3 has 15 amino acids. Germline trimming cut 1 base from V and 3 bases from J; bases unmatched to any gene: 7. In germline, CDR1 is SQVTM, CDR2 ANQGSEA. CDR3 amino acids: CSVEGPGLQTDTQYF. For the CDR3, the DNA is TGCAGCGTTGAAGGCCCGGGACTACAGACAGATACGCAGTATTTT.

This clonotype was seen ten or more times. The chain has TRBV7-2 and TRBJ2-7; no reliable D call. Trimming took 1 base from V and 0 from J, leaving 7 bases between them. The CDR3 length is 14 residues. Germline values: CDR1 SGHTA, CDR2 FQGNSA. This CDR3 is CASSLDGPSYEQYF. The CDR3 nucleotides read TGTGCCAGCAGCTTAGATGGGCCCTCCTACGAGCAGTACTTC.